These 22 T cell receptor beta chains were all obtained from the same sample, sequenced in a study of cytomegalovirus exposure and HLA in healthy donors. The PCR contained 60 Vbeta and 13 Jbeta primers. Method: immunoSEQ multiplex PCR; TCRdb's copy keeps in-frame clones and lacks some. The repertoire includes about 130,000 clones, about 80% of them detected once, and roughly 10% sits in the top ten. The sample comprised PBMCs. These receptors were collected from a man between 25 and 39 years old in good health and CMV-seropositive.

This chain connects TRBV7-2 to TRBJ2-2; maybe TRBD2 (5 bases). The CDR3 spans 14 residues. V gave up 5 bases and J gave up 1 base, with 8 bases separating them. CDR1 and CDR2 (germline): SGHTA, FQGNSA. The CDR3 coding sequence is TGTGCCAGCAGCGACGGACTGAACACCGGGGAGCTGTTTTTT. Its protein product is CASSDGLNTGELFF.

V usage is TRBV7-9 and J usage is TRBJ2-5; weak D call: TRBD1 (5 bases). Trimming removed 1 base from V and 7 bases from J, with 10 bases in between. Germline V lookup: CDR1 SEHNR, CDR2 FQNEAQ (reference sequence). CDR3 length: 13 amino acids. CDR3 in amino acids: CASSLEVTGTQYF. In nucleotides, the CDR3 is TGTGCCAGCAGCTTAGAGGTCACAGGGACCCAGTACTTC.

The V gene is TRBV4-3, the J gene TRBJ2-6; D possibly corresponds to TRBD2 (6 bases). The germline V gene encodes CDR1 LGHNA and CDR2 YSLEER. The CDR3 spans 16 residues. The ends were cut back, 2 bases at V and 1 base at J, with 9 bases in the middle. The CDR3 sequence: CASSQKGRSGANVLTF. CDR3 DNA sequence: TGCGCCAGCAGCCAAAAGGGGAGGTCTGGGGCCAACGTCCTGACTTTC.

This chain joins TRBV4-3 and TRBJ1-2; 9 bases fit TRBD1. J gave up 7 bases and V 0 bases, and 9 bases lay outside the gene matches. Germline V gene lookup returns CDR1 LGHNA and CDR2 YSLEER. The CDR3 spans 16 residues. The CDR3 coding sequence is TGCGCCAGCAGCCAAGATCGCCTCACAGGGGGCACTGGCTACACCTTC. Protein: CASSQDRLTGGTGYTF.

This clone has more than one count but fewer than ten. V gene TRBV2 combines with J gene TRBJ2-5; D gene ambiguous. V lost 8 bases and J lost 3, with 4 bases in between. From germline, CDR1 is SNHLY and CDR2 FYNNEI. The CDR3 totals 10 residues. The DNA of the CDR3 is TGTGCCAGCTCTGAAGAGACCCAGTACTTC. Encoded protein: CASSEETQYF.

This rearrangement joins TRBV29-1 to TRBJ2-4; a possible D gene is TRBD2 (6 bases). Looked up from germline, CDR1 is SQVTM and CDR2 is ANQGSEA. The CDR3 runs to 15 residues. The V end lost 6 bases, the J end lost 4 bases, and 19 bases lay between the germline ends. The CDR3 loop reads CSVELFRDSKNIQYF. DNA of the CDR3: TGCAGCGTCGAACTTTTCCGGGACTCGAAAAACATTCAGTACTTC.

The chain couples TRBV7-6 to TRBJ1-1; 7 bases are shared with TRBD1. The ends lost 3 bases at V and 3 bases at J; junction bases unmatched: 4. Looked up from germline, CDR1 is SGHVS and CDR2 is FNYEAQ. There are 14 residues in the CDR3. In DNA form, the CDR3 reads TGTGCCAGCAGCTTGGAAACAGGGGACACTGAAGCTTTCTTT. Its translation: CASSLETGDTEAFF.

The rearrangement joins TRBV6-1 to TRBJ2-7; D gene ambiguous. Trimming shortened V by 2 bases and J by 0 bases, and 8 bases separated the two germline ends. The CDR3 has 14 residues. From germline, CDR1 is MNHNS and CDR2 SASEGT. CDR3: CASSELPGSYEQYF. In DNA form, the CDR3 reads TGTGCCAGCAGTGAACTCCCGGGCTCCTACGAGCAGTACTTC.

The V gene is TRBV7-9, the J gene TRBJ1-1; TRBD1 is a possible D gene (6 bases). The CDR3 extends over 16 amino acids. V dropped 5 bases and J dropped 1 base, with 17 bases sitting between them. The germline V gene has CDR1 SEHNR and CDR2 FQNEAQ (reference sequence). The CDR3 nucleotides read TGTGCCAGCAGCCTAGGACAGACAGTCCCGAACACTGAAGCTTTCTTT. Translated, it gives CASSLGQTVPNTEAFF.

The chain combines TRBV29-1 with TRBJ1-3; D unresolved. CDR1 SQVTM and CDR2 ANQGSEA come from the germline V gene. This CDR3 region has 13 residues. V lost 7 bases and J lost 4, with 14 bases in between. CDR3 nucleotide sequence: TGCAGCGCCACATCGTCCCTCGGAAACACCATATATTTT. It specifies CSATSSLGNTIYF.

The rearrangement uses TRBV9 and TRBJ2-2, with TRBD2 matching 8 bases. The CDR3 is made up of 17 amino acids. The trim removed 0 bases at V and 2 bases at J, leaving 6 bases unmatched. CDR1 and CDR2 (germline): SGDLS, YYNGEE. The CDR3 loop is CASSVELSGTNTGELFF. The DNA of the CDR3 is TGTGCCAGCAGCGTAGAGCTTAGCGGGACTAACACCGGGGAGCTGTTTTTT.

V and J are TRBV29-1 and TRBJ1-1; TRBD1 might be the D (5 bases). CDR1 and CDR2 from the germline V gene are SQVTM and ANQGSEA. The germline V and J ends were trimmed by 7 bases and 5 bases, with 14 bases remaining between them. This CDR3 spans 12 amino acids. CDR3 residues: CSAHWGETEAFF. The DNA of the CDR3 is TGCAGCGCTCATTGGGGGGAGACTGAAGCTTTCTTT.

This clone came up a few times. The V and J genes are TRBV27 and TRBJ2-2; possible D gene TRBD2, 6 bases. The CDR3 contains 19 residues. Trimming cost V 0 bases and J 4 bases, with 21 bases left between them. Germline-derived CDR1 and CDR2 are MNHEY and SMNVEV (reference sequence). CDR3 DNA sequence: TGTGCCAGCAGTTTATCAATCATTGTGGGGGAGCGGGTCACCGGGGAGCTGTTTTTT. Protein sequence: CASSLSIIVGERVTGELFF.

The J gene is TRBJ2-2, the V gene TRBV7-9, with TRBD1 matching over 12 bases. The CDR3 loop spans 16 amino acids. Germline values: CDR1 SEHNR, CDR2 FQNEAQ (reference sequence). V shed 5 bases, J shed 2 bases, and the junction held 3 bases outside the gene matches. Written as DNA, the CDR3 is TGTGCCAGCAGCGCCGGGACAGGGGGCAACACCGGGGAGCTGTTTTTT. This translates into CASSAGTGGNTGELFF.

This clone was observed a few times. The rearrangement joins TRBV9 to TRBJ2-2, with 9 bases identical to TRBD2. The length of the CDR3 is 14 residues. Germline V gene sequence: CDR1 SGDLS, CDR2 YYNGEE. V was clipped by 2 bases and J by 6 bases; unmatched bases: 2. The CDR3 sequence is CASSVSGSSGELFF. CDR3 DNA: TGTGCCAGCAGCGTTAGCGGGAGTTCCGGGGAGCTGTTTTTT. Supplemented by reference TRBV9 and TRBJ2-2, the full variable domain reads DSGVTQTPKHLITATGQRVTLRCSPRSGDLSVYWYQQSLDQGLQFLIQYYNGEERAKGNILERFSAQQFPDLHSELNLSSLELGDSALYFCASSVSGSSGELFFGEGSRLTVL.

This sequence joins TRBV5-1 and TRBJ1-2; 7 bases match TRBD1. Germline trimming cut 4 bases from V and 2 bases from J; bases unmatched to any gene: 8. Germline V gene sequence: CDR1 SGHRS, CDR2 YFSETQ. This CDR3 is 15 amino acids long. The chain's CDR3 is CASSPSTGLNYGYTF. DNA for the CDR3: TGCGCCAGCAGCCCATCGACAGGGCTGAACTATGGCTACACCTTC.

The J gene is TRBJ2-1, the V gene TRBV5-1; 9 bases fit TRBD2. Germline V gene sequence: CDR1 SGHRS, CDR2 YFSETQ. The CDR3 has 15 amino acids. The V and J ends lost 9 bases and 8 bases, in that order; junction bases with no gene match: 15. The CDR3 spells CAIPATLAGGYEQFF. CDR3 DNA: TGCGCCATCCCCGCCACACTAGCGGGTGGGTATGAGCAGTTCTTC.

The chain has TRBV28 and TRBJ2-3, with TRBD2 identical over 7 bases. Germline-derived CDR1 and CDR2 are MDHEN and SYDVKM. Trimming took 6 bases from V and 0 from J; bases not matched to a gene: 6. The CDR3 sequence is 15 residues long. Here the CDR3 DNA reads TGTGCCAGCAGCCCGGAGCGGGATAGCACAGATACGCAGTATTTT. This gives the protein CASSPERDSTDTQYF. Looking up the rest from reference TRBV28 and TRBJ2-3 gives the full variable domain: DVKVTQSSRYLVKRTGEKVFLECVQDMDHENMFWYRQDPGLGLRLIYFSYDVKMKEKGDIPEGYSVSREKKERFSLILESASTNQTSMYLCASSPERDSTDTQYFGPGTRLTVL.

The CDR3 protein is CASSIVGTSGYNEQFF. As DNA, the CDR3 is TGTGCCAGTAGTATAGTAGGGACTAGCGGGTACAATGAGCAGTTCTTC. The chain employs TRBV19 and TRBJ2-1; 12 bases are a match to TRBD2. CDR1 is LNHDA, CDR2 SQIVND, per germline (reference sequence). J lost 4 bases, V lost 1 base, and 2 bases had no gene match. The CDR3 loop spans 16 amino acids.

The V gene is TRBV18, the J gene TRBJ2-7, with a weak D call TRBD2 (6 bases). Trimming pared 3 bases from V and 4 bases from J, leaving 16 bases between. Germline lookup yields CDR1 KGHSH and CDR2 LQKENI. This CDR3 spans 15 amino acids. CDR3 sequence reads: CASSPVSGRYYEQYF. As DNA, the CDR3 is TGTGCCAGCTCACCGGTGAGCGGGCGTTATTACGAGCAGTACTTC.

The gene calls are TRBV4-2 and TRBJ1-5; D not resolved. The V gene's germline CDR1 is LGHNA and CDR2 YNFKEQ. Trimming took off 1 base at V and 4 bases at J, with 5 bases between the two ends. The CDR3 loop spans 13 amino acids. DNA of the CDR3: TGTGCCAGCAGCCAAGGAGCGAATCAGCCCCAGCATTTT. It yields the protein CASSQGANQPQHF.

This clone appeared a single time. The rearrangement joins TRBV11-2 to TRBJ2-1, with D hard to call. The CDR3 spans 14 residues. V was shortened by 1 base and J by 6 bases, with 10 bases between the two germline ends. CDR1 SGHAT and CDR2 FQNNGV come from the germline V gene. CDR3 DNA sequence: TGTGCCAGCAGCTTAGTTTATGCAGGCAATGAGCAGTTCTTC. As protein: CASSLVYAGNEQFF.